The 6 T cell receptor beta chains below all came from one sample that was sequenced in a study of vaccination and CD4 T cells after COVID-19. These receptors' targets are unknown. Cultured CD4+ T cell DNA underwent sequencing with the Oncomine TCR Beta short-read assay. TCRdb independently ran MiXCR on the PCR reads; one entry per CDR3 protein. The profile covers 14,000 to 15,000 distinct CDR3 sequences, with 52% appearing a single time and 7.8% taken by the ten largest. As to treatment: roughly nine-day PBMC culture with coronavirus spike peptide pools or control peptides (ViraFEST assay). Sample: CD4+ T cells from blood, cultured in vitro. These receptors all stem from a human donor who had recovered from COVID-19.

V gene TRBV5-4 combines with J gene TRBJ2-3; possible D gene TRBD2, 5 bases. Germline-derived CDR1 and CDR2 are SGHNT and YYREEE (reference sequence). This CDR3 comprises 13 residues. V gave up 4 bases and J gave up 1 base, with 7 bases separating them. This CDR3 is CASSGSGTDTQYF. CDR3 sequence (DNA): TGTGCCAGCAGCGGTAGCGGCACAGATACGCAGTATTTT.

This clonotype turned up a few times. The rearrangement links TRBV11-2 to TRBJ1-1; weak D call: TRBD1 (5 bases). The V gene lost 2 bases and the J gene lost 6 bases, with 10 bases spanning the gap. CDR1 is SGHAT, CDR2 FQNNGV, per germline. This CDR3 is built from 13 residues. DNA for the CDR3: TGTGCCAGCAGCTTAATCCCGGGGGCTGAAGCTTTCTTT. Translation gives CASSLIPGAEAFF. Using reference TRBV11-2 and TRBJ1-1 for the parts outside the CDR3, the full variable domain is EAGVAQSPRYKIIEKRQSVAFWCNPISGHATLYWYQQILGQGPKLLIQFQNNGVVDDSQLPKDRFSAERLKGVDSTLKIQPAKLEDSAVYLCASSLIPGAEAFFGQGTRLTVV.

CDR3 region: CASSLRASQETQYF. The CDR3 DNA sequence: TGTGCCAGCAGCTTAAGGGCCAGTCAAGAGACCCAGTACTTC. V and J are TRBV11-3 and TRBJ2-5; no definite D call. Per germline, CDR1 SGHNT and CDR2 YENEEA. Trimming shortened V by 2 bases and J by 2 bases, and 9 bases separated the two germline ends. This CDR3 contains 14 residues.

There are a few counts of this clonotype. The rearrangement uses TRBV25-1 and TRBJ1-1, with unresolved D. CDR3 length equals 15 residues. Germline lookup yields CDR1 MGHDK and CDR2 SYGVNS. With 3 bases removed from V and 5 bases from J, the gap between germline ends came to 16 bases. CDR3 DNA: TGTGCCAGCAGTGACCCCGCCAGTTCTGGGACTGAAGCTTTCTTT. As protein: CASSDPASSGTEAFF.

This clonotype showed up just a few times. The chain joins TRBV20-1 to TRBJ1-1, with D unresolved. Looked up from germline, CDR1 is DFQATT and CDR2 is SNEGSKA (reference sequence). This CDR3 is built from 13 residues. Trimming cost V 3 bases and J 8 bases, with 16 bases left between them. The CDR3 nucleotides read TGCAGTGCTAGCAGGCCAGGCGAGAGAGAAGCTTTCTTT. It yields the protein CSASRPGEREAFF.

This clonotype showed up just a few times. The gene calls are TRBV20-1 and TRBJ2-7, with TRBD2 identical over 9 bases. Trimming cost V 0 bases and J 6 bases; bases outside gene matches: 9. Germline V gene data show CDR1 as DFQATT and CDR2 as SNEGSKA (reference sequence). This CDR3 has 15 residues. This CDR3 is CSARDPGTSSPEQYF. CDR3 DNA: TGCAGTGCTAGAGATCCCGGGACTAGCTCACCCGAGCAGTACTTC.